The present entry profiles one T cell receptor beta chain with its context. The record originates from a study of blood T cell repertoires in COVID-19. Study as a whole: The United States, Italy and Spain were the sources of the acute and convalescent COVID-19 samples. Sample material is recorded as cDNA or gDNA derived from T cells, B-cell-depleted T cells, or PBMCs.

Original methodology: The authors estimated nucleated cell counts from reference gene primer amplification. The protocol was immunoSEQ multiplex PCR, while the TCRdb copy is restricted to in-frame clones and leaves out a portion. The DNA was the basis for D and trimming; V, J and clone size are from that table. Of approximately 150,000 clones in the sample, 82% are singletons; the top ten hold over 12%. This clonotype was sampled from a human donor with acute or convalescent COVID-19. The donor label of this sample is uncertain. Sequences were obtained from peripheral blood.

CDR3 DNA sequence: TGCGCCAGCAGCTTACCGGGACTCAAAGAAGCTTTCTTT. Protein product: CASSLPGLKEAFF. The chain carries TRBV5-1 and TRBJ1-1; tentatively, D is TRBD1 (5 bases). The CDR3 consists of 13 residues. Germline-derived CDR1 and CDR2 are SGHRS and YFSETQ. Trimming removed 2 bases at V and 8 bases at J, with 13 bases between.